The sample holds many counts of the clone carrying this T cell receptor beta chain. Its antigen is unidentified. TCRdb passed the 5' RACE reads through MiXCR, listing each CDR3 protein once. The sample includes approximately 290,000 distinct CDR3 sequences, about 16% of them seen just once. There are 13 residues in the CDR3. Germline V lookup: CDR1 SGHRS, CDR2 YFSETQ. Trimming stripped 6 bases from V and 5 bases from J, with 12 bases between. This sample is part of a study of T-cell memory formation after mild COVID-19. Study observations and caveats: Later expanders leaned CD4+, whereas clones that contracted between day 15 and 85 were balanced CD4/CD8. Among contracting clones, CD4+ were mainly CM/EM and CD8+ enriched in EMRA.

The specimen was PBMCs or a T cell subset sorted from them (not recorded which). The source of this sequence is a man in his late teens or twenties who had mild COVID-19 (a few samples of this study predate the infection). Cell type and time point are not known. J is TRBJ2-1 and V is TRBV5-1; D gene ambiguous. CDR3 protein: CASNSDPNNEQFF. The DNA of the CDR3 is TGCGCCAGCAATTCGGACCCTAACAATGAGCAGTTCTTC.